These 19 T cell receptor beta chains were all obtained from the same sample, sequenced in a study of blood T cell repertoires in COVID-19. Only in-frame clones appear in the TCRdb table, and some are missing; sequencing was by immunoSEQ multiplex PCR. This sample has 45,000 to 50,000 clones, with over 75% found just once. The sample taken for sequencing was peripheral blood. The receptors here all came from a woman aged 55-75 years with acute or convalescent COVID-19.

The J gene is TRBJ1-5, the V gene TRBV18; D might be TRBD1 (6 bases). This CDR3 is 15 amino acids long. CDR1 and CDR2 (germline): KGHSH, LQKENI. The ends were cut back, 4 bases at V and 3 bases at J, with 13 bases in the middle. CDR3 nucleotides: TGTGCCAGCTCACGTGAAGGGGGACCCAATCAGCCCCAGCATTTT. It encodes CASSREGGPNQPQHF.

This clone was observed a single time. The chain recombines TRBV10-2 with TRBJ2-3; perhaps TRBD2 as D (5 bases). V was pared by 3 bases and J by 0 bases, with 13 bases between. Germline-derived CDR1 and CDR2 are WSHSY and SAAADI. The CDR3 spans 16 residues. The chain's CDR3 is CASSDHSGSSTDTQYF. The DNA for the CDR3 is TGCGCCAGCAGTGACCACAGCGGTTCTAGCACAGATACGCAGTATTTT.

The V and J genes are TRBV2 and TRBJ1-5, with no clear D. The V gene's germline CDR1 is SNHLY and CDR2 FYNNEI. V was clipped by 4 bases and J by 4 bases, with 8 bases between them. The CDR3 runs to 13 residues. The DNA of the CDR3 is TGTGCCAGCAGTGGTTCGGGTAATCAGCCCCAGCATTTT. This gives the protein CASSGSGNQPQHF. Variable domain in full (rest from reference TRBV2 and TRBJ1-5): EPEVTQTPSHQVTQMGQEVILRCVPISNHLYFYWYRQILGQKVEFLVSFYNNEISEKSEIFDDQFSVERPDGSNFTLKIRSTKLEDSAMYFCASSGSGNQPQHFGDGTRLSIL.

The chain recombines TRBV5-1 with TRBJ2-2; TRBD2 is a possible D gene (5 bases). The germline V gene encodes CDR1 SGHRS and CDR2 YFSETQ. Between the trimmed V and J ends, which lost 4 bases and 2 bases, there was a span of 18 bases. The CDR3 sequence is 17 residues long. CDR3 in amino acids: CASSLRFSRGNTGELFF. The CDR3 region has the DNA TGCGCCAGCAGCCTGCGCTTTTCTCGGGGAAACACCGGGGAGCTGTTTTTT.

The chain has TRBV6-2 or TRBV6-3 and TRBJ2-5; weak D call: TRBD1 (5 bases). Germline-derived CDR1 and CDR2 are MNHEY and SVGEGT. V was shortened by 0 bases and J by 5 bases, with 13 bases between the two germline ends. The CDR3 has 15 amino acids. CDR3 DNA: TGTGCCAGCAGTTACTCGATCAGGGTCGGGGAGACCCAGTACTTC. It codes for CASSYSIRVGETQYF.

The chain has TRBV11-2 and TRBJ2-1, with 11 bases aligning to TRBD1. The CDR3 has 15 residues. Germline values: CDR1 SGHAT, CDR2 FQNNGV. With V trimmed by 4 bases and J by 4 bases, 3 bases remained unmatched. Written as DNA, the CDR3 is TGTGCCAGCAGCTCCGGGACAGGGGGATACAATGAGCAGTTCTTC. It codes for CASSSGTGGYNEQFF.

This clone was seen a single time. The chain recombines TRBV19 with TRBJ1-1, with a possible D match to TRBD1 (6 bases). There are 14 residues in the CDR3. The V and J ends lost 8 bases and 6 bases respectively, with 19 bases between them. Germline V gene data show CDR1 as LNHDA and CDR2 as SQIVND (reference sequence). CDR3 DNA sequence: TGTGCCAGTGGGACTTCGTCGGGGGGCGCTGAAGCTTTCTTT. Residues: CASGTSSGGAEAFF.

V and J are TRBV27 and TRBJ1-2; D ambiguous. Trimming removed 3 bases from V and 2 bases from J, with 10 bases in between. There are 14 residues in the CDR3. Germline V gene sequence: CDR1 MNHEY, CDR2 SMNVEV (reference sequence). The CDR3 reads CASSFRRENYGYTF. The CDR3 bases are TGTGCCAGCAGTTTCCGCCGGGAGAACTATGGCTACACCTTC.

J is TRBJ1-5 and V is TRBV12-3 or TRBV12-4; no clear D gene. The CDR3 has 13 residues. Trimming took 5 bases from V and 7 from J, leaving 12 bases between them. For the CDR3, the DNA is TGTGCCAGCAGTCCACCCCTAGGACAGCCCCAGCATTTT. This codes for CASSPPLGQPQHF.

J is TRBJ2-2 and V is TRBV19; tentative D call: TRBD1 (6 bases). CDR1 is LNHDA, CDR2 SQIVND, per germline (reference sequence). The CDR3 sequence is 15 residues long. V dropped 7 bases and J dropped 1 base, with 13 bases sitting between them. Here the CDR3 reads CASTTGTLNTGELFF. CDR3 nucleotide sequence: TGTGCCAGTACGACCGGGACATTGAACACCGGGGAGCTGTTTTTT.

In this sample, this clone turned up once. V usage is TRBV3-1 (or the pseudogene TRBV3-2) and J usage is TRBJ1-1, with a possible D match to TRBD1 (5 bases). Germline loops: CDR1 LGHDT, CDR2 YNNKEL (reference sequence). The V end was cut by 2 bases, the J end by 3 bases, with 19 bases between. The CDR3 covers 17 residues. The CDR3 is CASSQYPSVTGHTEAFF. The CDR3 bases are TGTGCCAGCAGCCAATACCCATCGGTTACAGGCCACACTGAAGCTTTCTTT.

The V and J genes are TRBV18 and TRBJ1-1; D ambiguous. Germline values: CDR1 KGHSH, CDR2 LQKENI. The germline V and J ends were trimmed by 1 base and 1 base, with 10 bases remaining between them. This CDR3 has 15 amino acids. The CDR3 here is CASSPQAGWNTEAFF. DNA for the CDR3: TGTGCCAGCTCACCACAGGCAGGATGGAACACTGAAGCTTTCTTT. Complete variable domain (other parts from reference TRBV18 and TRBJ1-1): NAGVMQNPRHLVRRRGQEARLRCSPMKGHSHVYWYRQLPEEGLKFMVYLQKENIIDESGMPKERFSAEFPKEGPSILRIQQVVRGDSAAYFCASSPQAGWNTEAFFGQGTRLTVV.

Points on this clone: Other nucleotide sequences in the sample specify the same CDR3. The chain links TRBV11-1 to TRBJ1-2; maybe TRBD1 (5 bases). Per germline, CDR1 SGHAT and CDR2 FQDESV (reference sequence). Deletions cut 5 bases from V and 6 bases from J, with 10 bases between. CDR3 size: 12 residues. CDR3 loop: CASSLEGDGYTF. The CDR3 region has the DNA TGTGCCAGCAGCCTGGAAGGGGATGGCTACACCTTC. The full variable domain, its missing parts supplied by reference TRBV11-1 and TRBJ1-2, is EAEVAQSPRYKITEKSQAVAFWCDPISGHATLYWYRQILGQGPELLVQFQDESVVDDSQLPKDRFSAERLKGVDSTLKIQPAELGDSAMYLCASSLEGDGYTFGSGTRLTVV.

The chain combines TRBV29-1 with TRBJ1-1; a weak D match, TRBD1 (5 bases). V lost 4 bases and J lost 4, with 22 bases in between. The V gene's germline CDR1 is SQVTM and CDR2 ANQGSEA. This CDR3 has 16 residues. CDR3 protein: CSVADRIGGGTTEAFF. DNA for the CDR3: TGCAGCGTTGCCGATAGGATCGGGGGAGGGACCACTGAAGCTTTCTTT.

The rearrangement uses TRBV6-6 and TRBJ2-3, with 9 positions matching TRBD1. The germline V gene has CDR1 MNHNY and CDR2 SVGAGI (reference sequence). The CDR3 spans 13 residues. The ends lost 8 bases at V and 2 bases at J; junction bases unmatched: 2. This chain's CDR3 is CASRDRVTDTQYF. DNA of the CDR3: TGTGCCAGCCGGGACAGGGTCACAGATACGCAGTATTTT.

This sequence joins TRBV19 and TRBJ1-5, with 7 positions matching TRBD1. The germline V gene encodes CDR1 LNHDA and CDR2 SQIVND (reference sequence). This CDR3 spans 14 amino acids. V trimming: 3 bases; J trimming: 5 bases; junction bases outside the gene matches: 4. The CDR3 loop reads CASSISRGDQPQHF. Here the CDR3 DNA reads TGTGCCAGTAGTATCTCCAGGGGGGATCAGCCCCAGCATTTT.

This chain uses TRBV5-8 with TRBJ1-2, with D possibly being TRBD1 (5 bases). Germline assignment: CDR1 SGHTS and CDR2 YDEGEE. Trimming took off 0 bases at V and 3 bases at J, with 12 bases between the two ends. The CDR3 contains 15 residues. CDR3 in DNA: TGTGCCAGCAGCTTGGAGCAGACAGCCTACTATGGCTACACCTTC. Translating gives CASSLEQTAYYGYTF. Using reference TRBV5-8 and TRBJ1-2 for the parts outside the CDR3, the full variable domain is EAGVTQSPTHLIKTRGQQATLRCSPISGHTSVYWYQQALGLGLQFLLWYDEGEERNRGNFPPRFSGRQFPNYSSELNVNALELEDSALYLCASSLEQTAYYGYTFGSGTRLTVV.

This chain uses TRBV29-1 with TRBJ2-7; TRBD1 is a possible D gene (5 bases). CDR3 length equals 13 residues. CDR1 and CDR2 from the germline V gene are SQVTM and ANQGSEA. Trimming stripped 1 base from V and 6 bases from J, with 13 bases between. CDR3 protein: CSVEGTGLGEQYF. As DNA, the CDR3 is TGCAGCGTTGAAGGAACAGGTTTAGGCGAGCAGTACTTC.

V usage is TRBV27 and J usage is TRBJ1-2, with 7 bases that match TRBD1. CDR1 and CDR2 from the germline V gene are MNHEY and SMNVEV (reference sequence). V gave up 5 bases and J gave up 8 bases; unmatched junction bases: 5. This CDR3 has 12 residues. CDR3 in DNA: TGTGCCAGCAGTCTTACAGGGGTCGGCTACACCTTC. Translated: CASSLTGVGYTF.